These 3 T cell receptor beta chains share one sample of origin, sequenced in a study of shared clonotypes between healthy human individuals (dated by TCRdb to the early 2020s). To prepare the library, the immunoSEQ multiplex PCR assay was applied. TCRdb took over this immuneACCESS table, retaining in-frame rearrangements with V and J assigned. Such tables are incomplete; in checked studies, under half of the missing clones stem from an unresolved V gene, and the remainder is unexplained. The sample includes about 600,000 clones, with about 97% observed a single time. Approximately 0.057% of the sample is in the top ten clones. The sequencing sample was made of naive CD4+ T cells sorted from blood. What the cell subset or site label conveys for this sample: CD45RA+ positively selected. The receptors here all came from a young woman in good health.

The V gene is TRBV9, the J gene TRBJ2-3; 10 nucleotides agree with TRBD2. CDR3 length equals 17 residues. V was clipped by 3 bases and J by 5 bases; unmatched bases: 12. The germline V gene has CDR1 SGDLS and CDR2 YYNGEE. This chain's CDR3 is CASSAIAASGSQDTQYF. CDR3 DNA: TGTGCCAGCAGCGCCATTGCGGCTAGCGGGAGTCAAGATACGCAGTATTTT.

CDR3 sequence reads: CASSLGTGGSTEAFF. CDR3 coding DNA: TGTGCCAGCAGCTTAGGAACAGGGGGAAGCACTGAAGCTTTCTTT. The chain combines TRBV11-2 with TRBJ1-1, with TRBD1 matching 8 bases. The germline gives CDR1 SGHAT, CDR2 FQNNGV. V gave up 1 base and J gave up 4 bases; unmatched junction bases: 5. CDR3 size: 15 residues.

The gene calls are TRBV19 and TRBJ1-5, with 7 nucleotides matching TRBD1. The CDR3 loop spans 15 amino acids. Germline V gene lookup returns CDR1 LNHDA and CDR2 SQIVND (reference sequence). The trim removed 4 bases at V and 4 bases at J, leaving 7 bases unmatched. The DNA for the CDR3 is TGTGCCAGTAGTAGAGGGACAGTTAGGAATCAGCCCCAGCATTTT. The encoded protein is CASSRGTVRNQPQHF.